The source of this T cell receptor (beta chain) is a study of blood T cell repertoires in COVID-19. Study summary: Researchers got acute and convalescent COVID-19 samples from the United States, Italy and Spain. From T cells, B-cell-depleted T cells, or PBMCs came the material, which was cDNA or gDNA.

The germline V gene encodes CDR1 SEHNR and CDR2 FQNEAQ (reference sequence). V lost 1 base to trimming and J lost 2 bases, with 6 bases between them. The CDR3 length is 14 residues. Original data processing: Amplified reference gene primers provided the basis for estimating nucleated cell counts. The assay was immunoSEQ multiplex PCR, and TCRdb's table has in-frame clones only and misses some. That table is the source of V, J and clone size, and D and trimming were worked out from the DNA. Found here are 200,000 to 300,000 clones, around nine tenths of them singletons; the top ten hold about 7.1%. J is TRBJ1-5 and V is TRBV7-9; D call uncertain. Specimen: peripheral blood. This clonotype was obtained from a woman aged 65 to 85 with active or convalescent COVID-19. The CDR3 protein is CASSLGTGNQPQHF. In nucleotides, the CDR3 is TGTGCCAGCAGCTTAGGTACAGGCAATCAGCCCCAGCATTTT.